These T cell receptor beta chains were read from a single sample in a study of blood T cell repertoires in COVID-19. Measured with immunoSEQ multiplex PCR; TCRdb has only the in-frame clones, and not every one. This sample yields around 99,000 clones, of which around 79% are seen a single time; around 18% belongs to the top ten. Sequencing was done on a sample of peripheral blood. The receptors were sampled from a woman of 80 years or more with active or convalescent COVID-19. Both conserved end residues are part of each CDR3. D genes are given only for firm matches. Clone size is given for some rows only: seen once, a few or many times, or a class if the clone is expanded.

V gene: TRBV19
clone size: -
D gene: TRBD2
J gene: TRBJ2-5
CDR3 DNA: TGTGCCAGTAGTAATTCGGGAGGGCCTCGGGAGACCCAGTACTTC
CDR3 protein: CASSNSGGPRETQYF

V gene: TRBV13
clone size: -
D gene: -
J gene: TRBJ1-4
CDR3 DNA: TGTGCCAGCAGCTTAAGAGGAACAGGGAATGAAAAACTGTTTTTT
CDR3 protein: CASSLRGTGNEKLFF

V gene: TRBV3-1/TRBV3-2
clone size: -
D gene: TRBD2
J gene: TRBJ2-3
CDR3 DNA: TGTGCCAGCAGCCAAGGGCCCGGACTAGCGGCTAGCACAGATACGCAGTATTTT
CDR3 protein: CASSQGPGLAASTDTQYF

V gene: TRBV2
clone size: -
D gene: TRBD2
J gene: TRBJ2-5
CDR3 DNA: TGTGCCAGCAGTACAGGGACTAGCGGCCGCCAAGAGACCCAGTACTTC
CDR3 protein: CASSTGTSGRQETQYF

V gene: TRBV18
clone size: -
D gene: TRBD1
J gene: TRBJ1-2
CDR3 DNA: TGTGCCAGCTCACACGACAGGGGCTATGGCTACACCTTC
CDR3 protein: CASSHDRGYGYTF

V gene: TRBV14
clone size: -
D gene: -
J gene: TRBJ2-7
CDR3 DNA: TGTGCCAGCAGCCAAGATGGGTGGGAGTTTATCTACGAGCAGTACTTC
CDR3 protein: CASSQDGWEFIYEQYF

V gene: TRBV24-1
clone size: few
D gene: TRBD2
J gene: TRBJ2-1
CDR3 DNA: TGTGCCACCAGTGTTACTAGCGGGTACTCCTACAATGAGCAGTTCTTC
CDR3 protein: CATSVTSGYSYNEQFF

V gene: TRBV9
clone size: -
D gene: TRBD2
J gene: TRBJ2-3
CDR3 DNA: TGTGCCAGCAGCGTCCTTTCAAGCGGGAGGGCAGGAGATACGCAGTATTTT
CDR3 protein: CASSVLSSGRAGDTQYF

V gene: TRBV7-8
clone size: -
D gene: TRBD2
J gene: TRBJ2-1
CDR3 DNA: TGTGCCAGCAGCTTACTTCCTAGCGGGAGTGGCGATGAGCAGTTCTTC
CDR3 protein: CASSLLPSGSGDEQFF

V gene: TRBV2
clone size: few
D gene: TRBD1
J gene: TRBJ1-2
CDR3 DNA: TGTGCCAGCACCTGGTTGGAACAGGGGGCTGGTGGCTACACCTTC
CDR3 protein: CASTWLEQGAGGYTF

V gene: TRBV6-2/TRBV6-3
clone size: -
D gene: TRBD1
J gene: TRBJ2-7
CDR3 DNA: TGTGCCAGCAGTTATTCACCTCCGGGACAGGGGGCTAACGAGCAGTACTTC
CDR3 protein: CASSYSPPGQGANEQYF

V gene: TRBV25-1
clone size: -
D gene: -
J gene: TRBJ2-3
CDR3 DNA: TGTGCCAGCAGTCCCATCACAGATACGCAGTATTTT
CDR3 protein: CASSPITDTQYF

V gene: TRBV5-4
clone size: -
D gene: TRBD2
J gene: TRBJ2-3
CDR3 DNA: TGTGCCAGCAGCTTTATTAGGACTAGCGGGTGGGGGCCAGATACGCAGTATTTT
CDR3 protein: CASSFIRTSGWGPDTQYF

V gene: TRBV15
clone size: -
D gene: TRBD1
J gene: TRBJ1-4
CDR3 DNA: TGTGCCACCAGCAGAACCGGACAGGTTGACGATGAAAAACTGTTTTTT
CDR3 protein: CATSRTGQVDDEKLFF

V gene: TRBV1
clone size: -
D gene: -
J gene: TRBJ2-2
CDR3 DNA: TGCACCAGCAGCCAAGGTGCGGGAGGTTGGACCGGGGAGCTGTTTTTT
CDR3 protein: CTSSQGAGGWTGELFF

V gene: TRBV7-2
clone size: -
D gene: -
J gene: TRBJ2-7
CDR3 DNA: TGTGCCAGCAGCACAGATTCGGGGGAGCAGTACTTC
CDR3 protein: CASSTDSGEQYF

V gene: TRBV28
clone size: -
D gene: -
J gene: TRBJ1-2
CDR3 DNA: TGTGCCAGCGGGGCGTTAGGTTTGGGCTACACCTTC
CDR3 protein: CASGALGLGYTF

V gene: TRBV7-3
clone size: few
D gene: -
J gene: TRBJ2-1
CDR3 DNA: TGTGCCAGCAGCACTCACGGGACTTCTAATGAGCAGTTCTTC
CDR3 protein: CASSTHGTSNEQFF

V gene: TRBV4-3
clone size: -
D gene: -
J gene: TRBJ2-2
CDR3 DNA: TGCGCCAGCAGCCAAGGGGAGACCGGGGAGCTGTTTTTT
CDR3 protein: CASSQGETGELFF

V gene: TRBV10-2
clone size: few
D gene: -
J gene: TRBJ2-2
CDR3 DNA: TGCGCCAGCAGCGCTAGCTCACAGGGAACCGGGGAGCTGTTTTTT
CDR3 protein: CASSASSQGTGELFF

V gene: TRBV18
clone size: few
D gene: -
J gene: TRBJ2-1
CDR3 DNA: TGTGCCAGCTCACCTCCCAAGACCACAGGTTCCCTTTACAATGAGCAGTTCTTC
CDR3 protein: CASSPPKTTGSLYNEQFF

V gene: TRBV5-1
clone size: once
D gene: TRBD1
J gene: TRBJ1-2
CDR3 DNA: TGCGCCAGCAGCTTGTTTGGGGGACAGGGGCTTCCCTATGGCTACACCTTC
CDR3 protein: CASSLFGGQGLPYGYTF

V gene: TRBV15
clone size: -
D gene: TRBD1
J gene: TRBJ1-2
CDR3 DNA: TGTGCCACCAGCAGACCCGGACAGGGGTGGGGTGGCTACACCTTC
CDR3 protein: CATSRPGQGWGGYTF

V gene: TRBV7-2
clone size: once
D gene: -
J gene: TRBJ1-1
CDR3 DNA: TGTGCCAGCAGCTTATACTGGCAGGGTGAAGCTTTCTTT
CDR3 protein: CASSLYWQGEAFF

V gene: TRBV2
clone size: once
D gene: -
J gene: TRBJ1-2
CDR3 DNA: TGTGCCAGCACTCCTGTGGGGGGGATAGGCGGCTACACCTTC
CDR3 protein: CASTPVGGIGGYTF

V gene: TRBV7-2
clone size: -
D gene: TRBD2
J gene: TRBJ2-7
CDR3 DNA: TGTGCCAGCAGCTCCACGAGCGGGAGCACCCCCAAGGTCTACGAGCAGTACTTC
CDR3 protein: CASSSTSGSTPKVYEQYF

V gene: TRBV18
clone size: -
D gene: TRBD1
J gene: TRBJ2-3
CDR3 DNA: TGTGCCAGCTCACCGGGAAGGACAGGGTTAGCAGATACGCAGTATTTT
CDR3 protein: CASSPGRTGLADTQYF

V gene: TRBV3-1/TRBV3-2
clone size: -
D gene: -
J gene: TRBJ1-6
CDR3 DNA: TGTGCCAGCAGCCAAGATCCTAACAGGGTCTCCTATAATTCACCCCTCCACTTT
CDR3 protein: CASSQDPNRVSYNSPLHF